The 32 T cell receptor beta chains given below trace back to one sample, sequenced in a study of Ad26.COV2.S vaccination and SARS-CoV-2 variants. This table comes from immunoSEQ multiplex PCR, and its TCRdb copy is limited to in-frame clones, with some not included. This sample carries hundreds of thousands of clones, about 92% of them seen once, and the ten largest clones take 3% to 5%. The material sequenced was peripheral blood, taken after recovery from COVID-19. The receptor set was obtained from a human donor who had recovered from COVID-19.

The chain links TRBV9 to TRBJ2-5, with D tentatively TRBD2 (5 bases). Per the germline V gene, CDR1 is SGDLS and CDR2 is YYNGEE. The CDR3 contains 13 residues. Trimming left V 0 bases short and J 5 bases short, with 8 bases between. The DNA for the CDR3 is TGTGCCAGCAGCGTAGAACTAGGGGAGACCCAGTACTTC. Its translation: CASSVELGETQYF.

This clone was seen a few times. The V and J genes are TRBV6-2 or TRBV6-3 and TRBJ1-5; 10 bases are a match to TRBD1. Germline V gene lookup returns CDR1 MNHEY and CDR2 SVGEGT. The CDR3 runs 16 residues. With 1 base clipped from V and 4 bases from J, the junction kept 4 bases outside the gene matches. The CDR3 loop reads CASSYWDRGINQPQHF. Written as DNA, the CDR3 is TGTGCCAGCAGTTACTGGGACAGGGGAATAAATCAGCCCCAGCATTTT.

The chain employs TRBV6-1 and TRBJ2-7, with 8 bases fitting TRBD1. Germline CDR1 is MNHNS and CDR2 is SASEGT. This CDR3 is 13 amino acids long. Trimming cost V 0 bases and J 13 bases; bases outside gene matches: 8. CDR3 amino acids: CASSEARDRPVYF. The CDR3 DNA sequence: TGTGCCAGCAGTGAAGCGCGGGACAGGCCCGTATACTTC.

CDR3 nucleotide sequence: TGTGCCAGCAGTACACCCTTCGGACAGGCAGGCCAGCCCCAGCATTTT. Its protein is CASSTPFGQAGQPQHF. J is TRBJ1-5 and V is TRBV6-2 or TRBV6-3; 7 bases agree with TRBD1. CDR1 MNHEY and CDR2 SVGEGT come from the germline V gene. Losses at the gene ends were 5 bases for V and 7 bases for J; bases not matched to a gene: 14. This CDR3 region has 16 residues.

The sample holds one count of this clone. The chain employs TRBV4-3 and TRBJ1-2, with unresolved D. CDR1 and CDR2 from the germline V gene are LGHNA and YSLEER. CDR3 length: 16 amino acids. Trimming took off 0 bases at V and 3 bases at J, with 14 bases between the two ends. CDR3: CASSQDHLGEDYGYTF. The CDR3 coding sequence is TGCGCCAGCAGCCAAGATCACCTCGGGGAAGACTATGGCTACACCTTC.

The chain carries TRBV11-2 and TRBJ1-6; a weak D match, TRBD1 (5 bases). V gave up 6 bases and J gave up 0 bases, with 12 bases separating them. The CDR3 consists of 16 residues. From germline, CDR1 is SGHAT and CDR2 FQNNGV. The CDR3 DNA follows: TGTGCCAGCAGGGGACGGAGGAGCTCCTATAATTCACCCCTCCACTTT. This gives the protein CASRGRRSSYNSPLHF.

The J gene is TRBJ1-6, the V gene TRBV6-2 or TRBV6-3; 12 bases are a match to TRBD1. V lost 6 bases, J lost 9 bases, and 9 bases stayed unmatched. The CDR3 consists of 16 residues. Germline lookup yields CDR1 MNHEY and CDR2 SVGEGT. As DNA, the CDR3 is TGTGCCAGCAGCCCGGGACAGGGGGCGGACAGTTCACCCCTCCACTTT. Translation: CASSPGQGADSSPLHF.

V is TRBV6-1 and J is TRBJ1-4; 7 positions match TRBD1. Germline CDR1 reads MNHNS; CDR2 reads SASEGT. After removal of 0 bases from V and 6 bases from J, the junction contained 4 bases not matched to a gene. The CDR3 contains 15 residues. DNA for the CDR3: TGTGCCAGCAGTGAAGCTGGGACAGATCATGAAAAACTGTTTTTT. Protein: CASSEAGTDHEKLFF.

The chain carries TRBV3-1 (or the pseudogene TRBV3-2) and TRBJ1-2; D gene uncertain. V lost 0 bases to trimming and J lost 5 bases, with 13 bases between them. Germline V CDR1 and CDR2: LGHDT, YNNKEL (reference sequence). This CDR3 is 15 amino acids long. The CDR3 is CASSQDGGLPYGYTF. CDR3 DNA: TGTGCCAGCAGCCAAGATGGAGGTCTTCCATATGGCTACACCTTC.

The DNA for the CDR3 is TGTGCCAGCAGCTCTTCGAACCGGGACAGGGGCGCGTCAAGCTCCTACAATGAGCAGTTCTTC. Protein sequence: CASSSSNRDRGASSSYNEQFF. The rearrangement links TRBV7-8 to TRBJ2-1, with TRBD1 matching over 10 bases. The CDR3 runs 21 residues. Trimming took 4 bases from V and 0 from J; bases not matched to a gene: 18. Looked up from germline, CDR1 is SGHVS and CDR2 is FQNEAQ.

V is TRBV5-5 and J is TRBJ1-1; D is uncertain. CDR3 size: 13 residues. Per the germline V gene, CDR1 is SGHKS and CDR2 is YYEKEE (reference sequence). V was cut by 5 bases and J by 1 base, with 9 bases left in between. The CDR3 loop reads CASRKWGNTEAFF. The CDR3 DNA follows: TGTGCCAGCAGGAAATGGGGGAACACTGAAGCTTTCTTT. Variable domain in full (rest from reference TRBV5-5 and TRBJ1-1): DAGVTQSPTHLIKTRGQQVTLRCSPISGHKSVSWYQQVLGQGPQFIFQYYEKEERGRGNFPDRFSARQFPNYSSELNVNALLLGDSALYLCASRKWGNTEAFFGQGTRLTVV.

The chain recombines TRBV12-3 or TRBV12-4 with TRBJ2-2, with D hard to call. CDR3 length equals 13 residues. The V and J ends lost 11 bases and 0 bases respectively, with 10 bases between them. CDR3 coding DNA: TGTGCCTACCGTTTGTCGAACACCGGGGAGCTGTTTTTT. This codes for CAYRLSNTGELFF.

The rearrangement joins TRBV11-2 to TRBJ1-1; D remains ambiguous. V shed 2 bases and J shed 3 bases, with 4 bases lying between them. Germline V gene sequence: CDR1 SGHAT, CDR2 FQNNGV. This CDR3 is 12 amino acids long. DNA of the CDR3: TGTGCCAGCAGCTTACCGTACACTGAAGCTTTCTTT. Its translation is CASSLPYTEAFF.

The rearrangement uses TRBV24-1 and TRBJ2-3; D gene ambiguous. Germline V gene data show CDR1 as KGHDR and CDR2 as SFDVKD. This CDR3 comprises 15 residues. V gave up 3 bases and J gave up 0 bases, with 9 bases separating them. CDR3 sequence (DNA): TGTGCCACCAGTGATCCCGTTACTAGCACAGATACGCAGTATTTT. Translating gives CATSDPVTSTDTQYF.

The chain uses TRBV10-2 and TRBJ1-3; the D gene is possibly TRBD1 (5 bases). This CDR3 has 18 amino acids. Trimming left V 9 bases short and J 0 bases short, with 24 bases between. Germline CDR1 reads WSHSY; CDR2 reads SAAADI. Here the CDR3 reads CASRQISRVLDSGNTIYF. The CDR3 bases are TGCGCCAGTCGACAGATAAGTAGGGTTCTGGACTCTGGAAACACCATATATTTT.

This sequence joins TRBV29-1 and TRBJ1-2; possibly TRBD1 for D (5 bases). Germline V gene lookup returns CDR1 SQVTM and CDR2 ANQGSEA. The CDR3 is made up of 12 amino acids. Trimming stripped 5 bases from V and 5 bases from J, with 12 bases between. This CDR3 is CSVLNPGYGYTF. The CDR3 coding sequence is TGCAGCGTTCTTAACCCAGGGTATGGCTACACCTTC.

This clone has a handful of counts. The chain couples TRBV14 to TRBJ2-1, with D perhaps assigned TRBD1 or TRBD2 (5 bases each). The CDR3 spans 14 residues. Germline lookup yields CDR1 SGHDN and CDR2 FVKESK. Trimming removed 5 bases at V and 6 bases at J, with 14 bases between. This CDR3 reads CASSGGQGLNEQFF. The CDR3 nucleotides are TGTGCCAGCAGCGGCGGGCAGGGCCTCAATGAGCAGTTCTTC. The full variable domain, completed using reference TRBV14 and TRBJ2-1, is EAGVTQFPSHSVIEKGQTVTLRCDPISGHDNLYWYRRVMGKEIKFLLHFVKESKQDESGMPNNRFLAERTGGTYSTLKVQPAELEDSGVYFCASSGGQGLNEQFFGPGTRLTVL.

This clone has a single count. This sequence joins TRBV27 and TRBJ1-1; 8 nucleotides agree with TRBD1. Germline V gives CDR1 MNHEY, CDR2 SMNVEV (reference sequence). The CDR3 has 15 amino acids. V lost 5 bases to trimming and J lost 4 bases; unmatched junction nucleotides: 9. CDR3 sequence (DNA): TGTGCCAGCAGTCCCGACAGGGGAGGAAGCACTGAAGCTTTCTTT. This encodes CASSPDRGGSTEAFF.

Here the CDR3 DNA reads TGTGCCAGCAGCCCCGGGACAAGGTTAAATGGCTACACCTTC. It translates to CASSPGTRLNGYTF. The chain couples TRBV5-6 to TRBJ1-2, with D perhaps matching TRBD1 (6 bases). V was trimmed by 4 bases and J by 6 bases, leaving 16 bases between them. The CDR3 loop spans 14 amino acids. Looked up from germline, CDR1 is SGHDT and CDR2 is YYEEEE. The variable domain in full, with the rest retrieved from reference TRBV5-6 and TRBJ1-2, is DAGVTQSPTHLIKTRGQQVTLRCSPKSGHDTVSWYQQALGQGPQFIFQYYEEEERQRGNFPDRFSGHQFPNYSSELNVNALLLGDSALYLCASSPGTRLNGYTFGSGTRLTVV.

This chain uses TRBV9 with TRBJ1-4; no clear D. CDR3 size: 14 residues. V dropped 0 bases and J dropped 10 bases, with 13 bases sitting between them. Germline V lookup: CDR1 SGDLS, CDR2 YYNGEE. The CDR3: CASSVEEEDGKLFF. CDR3 DNA: TGTGCCAGCAGCGTAGAGGAGGAGGACGGAAAACTGTTTTTT.

The chain couples TRBV7-9 to TRBJ2-7; D possibly uses TRBD1 or TRBD2 (5 bases each). V was clipped by 1 base and J by 2 bases, with 9 bases between them. This CDR3 has 14 amino acids. From germline, CDR1 is SEHNR and CDR2 FQNEAQ (reference sequence). CDR3 bases: TGTGCCAGCAGCTTAGAATGGGGACCCTACGAGCAGTACTTC. This gives the protein CASSLEWGPYEQYF.

This clone has just a few counts. The chain couples TRBV15 to TRBJ1-3; no clear D. The CDR3 totals 17 residues. Trimming shortened V by 0 bases and J by 0 bases, and 12 bases separated the two germline ends. Germline lookup yields CDR1 LNHNV and CDR2 YYDKDF (reference sequence). The CDR3 here is CATSRDPTRLSGNTIYF. In DNA, the CDR3 is TGTGCCACCAGCAGAGATCCAACGCGTCTCTCTGGAAACACCATATATTTT.

The CDR3 region has the DNA TGTGCCAGCAGTGAAGGGGACAGAAACATTCAGTACTTC. Protein product: CASSEGDRNIQYF. This chain joins TRBV2 and TRBJ2-4; 7 nucleotides agree with TRBD1. CDR3 length: 13 residues. V lost 1 base and J lost 6; bases outside the gene matches: 0. The germline CDR1 and CDR2 sequences are SNHLY and FYNNEI.

The V gene is TRBV12-2, the J gene TRBJ2-5. TRBV12-2 is flagged as a pseudogene. This CDR3 contains 16 residues. The CDR3 DNA reads as TGTGCAAGTCGCTTAAGGTCGGGGCCTGACCAAGAGACCCAGTACTTC. As protein: CASRLRSGPDQETQYF.

The chain joins TRBV29-1 to TRBJ1-3, with unresolved D. The CDR3 has 13 residues. CDR1 is SQVTM, CDR2 ANQGSEA, per germline. The V end was cut by 5 bases, the J end by 4 bases, with 12 bases between. The CDR3: CSVIPIGGNTIYF. For the CDR3, the DNA is TGCAGCGTTATCCCAATTGGCGGAAACACCATATATTTT.

The V call is TRBV7-9, the J call TRBJ1-6, with D hard to call. The ends were cut back, 4 bases at V and 11 bases at J, with 18 bases in the middle. CDR3 size: 15 residues. The germline gives CDR1 SEHNR, CDR2 FQNEAQ (reference sequence). The CDR3 DNA sequence: TGTGCCAGCAGCTCAGACATCCCAAGGGTACCACCCCTCCACTTT. This sequence encodes CASSSDIPRVPPLHF.

V and J are TRBV5-1 and TRBJ2-1, with 8 bases that match TRBD2. The CDR3 has 16 amino acids. J lost 8 bases, V lost 0 bases, and 10 bases had no gene match. Per germline, CDR1 SGHRS and CDR2 YFSETQ. The CDR3 loop reads CASSLGSLAGRDEQFF. CDR3 DNA sequence: TGCGCCAGCAGCTTGGGTAGTCTAGCGGGTAGGGATGAGCAGTTCTTC.

The chain carries TRBV2 and TRBJ2-1, with 12 positions matching TRBD2. J was trimmed by 7 bases and V by 6 bases; bases with no gene match: 16. Looked up from germline, CDR1 is SNHLY and CDR2 is FYNNEI. The CDR3 consists of 18 residues. In DNA, the CDR3 is TGTGCCAGCAGCGTTTCCGGGCCCCTAGCGGGGGGGTTGAATGAGCAGTTCTTC. Encoded protein: CASSVSGPLAGGLNEQFF. Using reference TRBV2 and TRBJ2-1 for the parts outside the CDR3, the full variable domain is EPEVTQTPSHQVTQMGQEVILRCVPISNHLYFYWYRQILGQKVEFLVSFYNNEISEKSEIFDDQFSVERPDGSNFTLKIRSTKLEDSAMYFCASSVSGPLAGGLNEQFFGPGTRLTVL.

The chain joins TRBV4-1 to TRBJ2-7; D may match TRBD1 or TRBD2 (5 bases each). Germline V lookup: CDR1 MGHRA, CDR2 YSYEKL. Trimming stripped 0 bases from V and 2 bases from J, with 11 bases between. The CDR3 is 15 residues long. The DNA of the CDR3 is TGCGCCAGCAGCCAAGAAGGTCAGGGACCCTACGAGCAGTACTTC. Translating it yields CASSQEGQGPYEQYF.

This clone appeared once. The chain has TRBV5-6 and TRBJ2-4; 7 bases map to TRBD1. V shed 0 bases, J shed 13 bases, and the junction held 4 bases outside the gene matches. The germline V gene has CDR1 SGHDT and CDR2 YYEEEE. This CDR3 spans 12 amino acids. CDR3 residues: CASSLGDREQYF. As DNA, the CDR3 is TGTGCCAGCAGCTTGGGGGACAGAGAGCAGTACTTC.

The J gene is TRBJ1-5, the V gene TRBV5-6; D is possibly TRBD1 (5 bases). The CDR3 loop spans 14 amino acids. With 2 bases removed from V and 6 bases from J, the gap between germline ends came to 12 bases. In germline, CDR1 is SGHDT, CDR2 YYEEEE. The CDR3 region is CASSFRMGGQPQHF. CDR3 in DNA: TGTGCCAGCAGCTTTCGGATGGGGGGTCAGCCCCAGCATTTT.

The V gene is TRBV3-1 (or the pseudogene TRBV3-2), the J gene TRBJ2-5; 13 bases line up with TRBD2. Germline assignment: CDR1 LGHDT and CDR2 YNNKEL (reference sequence). Trimming cost V 8 bases and J 0 bases; bases outside gene matches: 0. This CDR3 is 14 amino acids long. The CDR3 protein is CASGLAGDQETQYF. The DNA of the CDR3 is TGTGCCAGCGGACTAGCGGGGGACCAAGAGACCCAGTACTTC.